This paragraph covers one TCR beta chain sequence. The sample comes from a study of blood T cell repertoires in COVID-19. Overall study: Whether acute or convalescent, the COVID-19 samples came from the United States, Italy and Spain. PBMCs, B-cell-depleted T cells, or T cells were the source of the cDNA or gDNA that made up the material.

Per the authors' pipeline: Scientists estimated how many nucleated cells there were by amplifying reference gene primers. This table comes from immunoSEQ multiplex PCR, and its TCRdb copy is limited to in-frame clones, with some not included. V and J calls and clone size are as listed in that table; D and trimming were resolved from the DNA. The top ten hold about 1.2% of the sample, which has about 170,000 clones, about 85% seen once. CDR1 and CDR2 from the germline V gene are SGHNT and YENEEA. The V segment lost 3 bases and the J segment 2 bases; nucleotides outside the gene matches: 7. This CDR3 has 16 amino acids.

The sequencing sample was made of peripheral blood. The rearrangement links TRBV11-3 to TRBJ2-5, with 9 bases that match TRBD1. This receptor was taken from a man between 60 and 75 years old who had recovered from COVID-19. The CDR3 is CASSFGGQGGQETQYF. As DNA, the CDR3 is TGTGCCAGCAGCTTCGGGGGACAGGGAGGTCAAGAGACCCAGTACTTC.